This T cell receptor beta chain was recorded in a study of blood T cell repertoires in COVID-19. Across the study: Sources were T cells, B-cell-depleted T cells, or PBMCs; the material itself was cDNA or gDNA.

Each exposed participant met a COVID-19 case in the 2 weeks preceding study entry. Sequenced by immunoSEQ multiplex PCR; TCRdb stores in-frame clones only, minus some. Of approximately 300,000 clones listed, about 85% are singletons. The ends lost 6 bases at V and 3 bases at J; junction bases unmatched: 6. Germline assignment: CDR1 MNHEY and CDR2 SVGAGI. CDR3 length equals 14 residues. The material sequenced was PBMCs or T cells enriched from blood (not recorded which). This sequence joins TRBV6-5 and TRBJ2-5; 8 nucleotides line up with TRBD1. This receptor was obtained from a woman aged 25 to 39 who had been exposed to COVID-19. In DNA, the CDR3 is TGTGCCAGCAGCCTAGACAGGGGAAAAGAGACCCAGTACTTC. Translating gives CASSLDRGKETQYF.